What follows is one T cell receptor (beta chain) and its context. Only in-frame clones appear in the TCRdb table, and some are missing; sequencing was by immunoSEQ multiplex PCR. The table shows 150,000 or so clones, with 80% to 95% occurring only once. This entry belongs to a study of control samples from healthy donors and cancer patients. The CDR3 extends over 15 amino acids. V lost 4 bases and J lost 5, with 19 bases in between. Germline CDR1 is SGDLS and CDR2 is YYNGEE. The clonotype comes from a woman under 40 in good health. The V gene is TRBV9, the J gene TRBJ2-7, with D perhaps matching TRBD2 (5 bases). Sequenced material: blood. This chain's CDR3 is CASSPSGGMLNEQYF. The CDR3, as DNA: TGTGCCAGCAGCCCAAGCGGAGGAATGTTAAACGAGCAGTACTTC.